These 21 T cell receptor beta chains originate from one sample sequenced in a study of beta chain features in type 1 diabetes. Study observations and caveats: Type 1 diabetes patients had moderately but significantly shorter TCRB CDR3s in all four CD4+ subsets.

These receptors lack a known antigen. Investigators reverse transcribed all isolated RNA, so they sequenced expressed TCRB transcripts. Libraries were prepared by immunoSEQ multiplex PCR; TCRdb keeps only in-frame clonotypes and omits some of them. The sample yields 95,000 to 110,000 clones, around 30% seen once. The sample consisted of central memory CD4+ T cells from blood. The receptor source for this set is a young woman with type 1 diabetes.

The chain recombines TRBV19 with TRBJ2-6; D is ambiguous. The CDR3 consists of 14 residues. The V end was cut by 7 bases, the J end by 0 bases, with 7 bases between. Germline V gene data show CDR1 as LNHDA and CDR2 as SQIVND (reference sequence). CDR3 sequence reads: CASMRLSGANVLTF. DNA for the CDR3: TGTGCCAGTATGAGGCTCTCTGGGGCCAACGTCCTGACTTTC.

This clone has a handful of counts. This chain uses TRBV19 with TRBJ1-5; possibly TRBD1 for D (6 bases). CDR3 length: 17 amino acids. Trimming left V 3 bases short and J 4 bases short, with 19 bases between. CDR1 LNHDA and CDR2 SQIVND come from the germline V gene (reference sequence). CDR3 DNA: TGTGCCAGTAGTATCAGAGACAGGCTTTCTCTTAATCAGCCCCAGCATTTT. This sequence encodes CASSIRDRLSLNQPQHF.

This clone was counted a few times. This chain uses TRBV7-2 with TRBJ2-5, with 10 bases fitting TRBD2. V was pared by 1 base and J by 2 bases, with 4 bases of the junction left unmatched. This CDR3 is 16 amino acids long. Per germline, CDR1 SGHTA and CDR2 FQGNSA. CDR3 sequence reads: CASSLELAGVQETQYF. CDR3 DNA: TGTGCCAGCAGCTTAGAGCTAGCGGGAGTTCAAGAGACCCAGTACTTC.

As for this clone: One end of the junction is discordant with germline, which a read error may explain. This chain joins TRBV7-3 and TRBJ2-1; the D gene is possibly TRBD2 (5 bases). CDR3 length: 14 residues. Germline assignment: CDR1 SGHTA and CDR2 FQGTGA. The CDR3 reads CASSPPGSYTEQFF. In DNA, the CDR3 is TGTGCCAGCAGCCCCCCGGGGTCCTACACTGAGCAGTTCTTC.

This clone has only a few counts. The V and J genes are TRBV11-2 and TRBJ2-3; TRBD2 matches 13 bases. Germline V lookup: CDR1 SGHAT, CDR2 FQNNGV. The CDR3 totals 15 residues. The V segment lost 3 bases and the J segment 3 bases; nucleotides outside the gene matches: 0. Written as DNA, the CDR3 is TGTGCCAGCAGCTTGACTAGCGGGAGGACAGATACGCAGTATTTT. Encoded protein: CASSLTSGRTDTQYF.

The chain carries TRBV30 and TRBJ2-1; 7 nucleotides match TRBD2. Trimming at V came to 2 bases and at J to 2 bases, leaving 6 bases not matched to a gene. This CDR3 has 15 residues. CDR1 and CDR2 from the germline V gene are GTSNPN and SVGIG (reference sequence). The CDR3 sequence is CAWSRSSGAYNEQFF. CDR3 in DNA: TGTGCCTGGAGTCGGTCTAGCGGAGCCTACAATGAGCAGTTCTTC.

The CDR3 coding sequence is TGTGCCAGCCGACAGGGGGCTCAGCCCCAGCATTTT. As protein: CASRQGAQPQHF. The chain carries TRBV19 and TRBJ1-5, with TRBD1 matching over 10 bases. In germline, CDR1 is LNHDA, CDR2 SQIVND (reference sequence). V gave up 9 bases and J gave up 6 bases; unmatched junction bases: 2. The CDR3 loop spans 12 amino acids.

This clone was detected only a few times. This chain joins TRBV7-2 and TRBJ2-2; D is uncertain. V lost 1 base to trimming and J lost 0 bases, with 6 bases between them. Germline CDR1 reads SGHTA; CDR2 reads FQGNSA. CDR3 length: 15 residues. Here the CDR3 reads CASSLDYANTGELFF. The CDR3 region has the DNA TGTGCCAGCAGCTTAGACTACGCGAACACCGGGGAGCTGTTTTTT.

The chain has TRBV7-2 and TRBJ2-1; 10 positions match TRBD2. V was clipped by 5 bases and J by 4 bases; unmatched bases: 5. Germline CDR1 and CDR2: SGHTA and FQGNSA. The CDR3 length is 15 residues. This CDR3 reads CASSEGLAKYNEQFF. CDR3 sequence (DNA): TGTGCCAGCAGCGAGGGACTAGCGAAGTACAATGAGCAGTTCTTC.

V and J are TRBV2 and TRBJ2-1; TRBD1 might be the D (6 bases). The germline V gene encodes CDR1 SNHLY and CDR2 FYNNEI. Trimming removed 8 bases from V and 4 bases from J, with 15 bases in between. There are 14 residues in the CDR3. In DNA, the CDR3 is TGTGCCAGCCAAGGGGGAACATTGTACAATGAGCAGTTCTTC. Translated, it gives CASQGGTLYNEQFF.

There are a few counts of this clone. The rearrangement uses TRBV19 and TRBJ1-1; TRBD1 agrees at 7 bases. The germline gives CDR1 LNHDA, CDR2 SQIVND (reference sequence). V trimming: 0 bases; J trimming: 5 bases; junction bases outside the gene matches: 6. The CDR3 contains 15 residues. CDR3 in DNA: TGTGCCAGTAGTATAGATCATACAGGGGCGACTGAAGCTTTCTTT. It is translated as CASSIDHTGATEAFF.

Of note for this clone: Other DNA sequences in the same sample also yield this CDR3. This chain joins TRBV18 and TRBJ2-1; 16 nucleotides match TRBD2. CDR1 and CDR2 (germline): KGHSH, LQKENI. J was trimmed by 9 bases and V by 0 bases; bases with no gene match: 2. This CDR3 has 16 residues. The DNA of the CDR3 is TGTGCCAGCTCACCACCGGGACTAGCGGGAGGGGGTGAGCAGTTCTTC. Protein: CASSPPGLAGGGEQFF. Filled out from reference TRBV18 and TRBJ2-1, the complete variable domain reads NAGVMQNPRHLVRRRGQEARLRCSPMKGHSHVYWYRQLPEEGLKFMVYLQKENIIDESGMPKERFSAEFPKEGPSILRIQQVVRGDSAAYFCASSPPGLAGGGEQFFGPGTRLTVL.

CDR3 amino acids: CASSLGIGVDYGYTF. The DNA of the CDR3 is TGTGCCAGCAGCTTAGGGATAGGGGTGGATTATGGCTACACCTTC. This chain connects TRBV7-2 to TRBJ1-2; weak D call: TRBD1 (5 bases). From germline, CDR1 is SGHTA and CDR2 FQGNSA. The CDR3 is 15 residues long. Between the trimmed V and J ends, which lost 1 base and 5 bases, there was a span of 14 bases.

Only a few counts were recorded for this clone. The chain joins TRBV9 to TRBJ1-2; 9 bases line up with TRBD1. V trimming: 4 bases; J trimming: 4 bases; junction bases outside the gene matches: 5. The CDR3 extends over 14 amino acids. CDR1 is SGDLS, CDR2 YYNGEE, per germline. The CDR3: CASSPGTGSYGYTF. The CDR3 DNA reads TGTGCCAGCAGCCCCGGGACAGGGTCCTATGGCTACACCTTC.

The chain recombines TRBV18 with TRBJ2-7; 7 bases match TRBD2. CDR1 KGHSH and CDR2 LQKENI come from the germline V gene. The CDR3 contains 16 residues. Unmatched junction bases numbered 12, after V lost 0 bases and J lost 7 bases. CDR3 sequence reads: CASSPPQSPGGLEQYF. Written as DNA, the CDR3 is TGTGCCAGCTCACCACCCCAAAGTCCGGGGGGTTTAGAGCAGTACTTC. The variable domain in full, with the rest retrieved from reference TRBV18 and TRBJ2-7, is NAGVMQNPRHLVRRRGQEARLRCSPMKGHSHVYWYRQLPEEGLKFMVYLQKENIIDESGMPKERFSAEFPKEGPSILRIQQVVRGDSAAYFCASSPPQSPGGLEQYFGPGTRLTVT.

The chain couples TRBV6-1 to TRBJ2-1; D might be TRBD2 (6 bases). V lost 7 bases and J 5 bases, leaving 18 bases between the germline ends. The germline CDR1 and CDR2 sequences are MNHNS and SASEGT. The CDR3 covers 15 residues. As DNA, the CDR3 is TGTGCCAGCATGATTGACGGGAGCGAGCACAATGAGCAGTTCTTC. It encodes CASMIDGSEHNEQFF.

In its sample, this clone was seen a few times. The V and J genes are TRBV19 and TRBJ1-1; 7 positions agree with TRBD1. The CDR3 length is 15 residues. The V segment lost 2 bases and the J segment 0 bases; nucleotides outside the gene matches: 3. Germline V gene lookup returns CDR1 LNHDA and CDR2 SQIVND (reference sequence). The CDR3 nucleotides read TGTGCCAGTAGTATATCGGACAGGATGAACACTGAAGCTTTCTTT. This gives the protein CASSISDRMNTEAFF.

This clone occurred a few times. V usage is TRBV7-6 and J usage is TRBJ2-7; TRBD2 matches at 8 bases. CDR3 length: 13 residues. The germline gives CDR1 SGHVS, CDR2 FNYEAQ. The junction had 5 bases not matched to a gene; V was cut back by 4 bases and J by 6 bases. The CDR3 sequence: CASSSGGPGEQYV. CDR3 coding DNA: TGTGCCAGCAGCTCGGGGGGGCCCGGCGAGCAGTACGTC.

The CDR3 loop reads CASNRQGGFQPQHF. DNA of the CDR3: TGTGCCAGCAACCGACAGGGGGGGTTCCAGCCCCAGCATTTT. The chain links TRBV28 to TRBJ1-5; 9 bases fit TRBD1. Germline V gene lookup returns CDR1 MDHEN and CDR2 SYDVKM. The trim removed 7 bases at V and 7 bases at J, leaving 8 bases unmatched. CDR3 length: 14 residues.

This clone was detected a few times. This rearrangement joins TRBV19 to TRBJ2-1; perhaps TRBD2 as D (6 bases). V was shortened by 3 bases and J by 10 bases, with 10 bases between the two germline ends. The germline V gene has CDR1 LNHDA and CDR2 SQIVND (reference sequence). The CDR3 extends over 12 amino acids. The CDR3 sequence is CASSIRTTEQFF. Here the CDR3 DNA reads TGTGCCAGTAGTATTCGGACTACGGAGCAGTTCTTC.

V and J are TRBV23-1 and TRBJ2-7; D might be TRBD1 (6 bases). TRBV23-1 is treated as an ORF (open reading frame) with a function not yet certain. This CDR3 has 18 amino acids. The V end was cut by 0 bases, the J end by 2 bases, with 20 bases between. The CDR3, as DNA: TGCGCCAGCAGTCAATCCCCCCGAAGGGGGTTAGTTCCCTACGAGCAGTACGTC. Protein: CASSQSPRRGLVPYEQYV.